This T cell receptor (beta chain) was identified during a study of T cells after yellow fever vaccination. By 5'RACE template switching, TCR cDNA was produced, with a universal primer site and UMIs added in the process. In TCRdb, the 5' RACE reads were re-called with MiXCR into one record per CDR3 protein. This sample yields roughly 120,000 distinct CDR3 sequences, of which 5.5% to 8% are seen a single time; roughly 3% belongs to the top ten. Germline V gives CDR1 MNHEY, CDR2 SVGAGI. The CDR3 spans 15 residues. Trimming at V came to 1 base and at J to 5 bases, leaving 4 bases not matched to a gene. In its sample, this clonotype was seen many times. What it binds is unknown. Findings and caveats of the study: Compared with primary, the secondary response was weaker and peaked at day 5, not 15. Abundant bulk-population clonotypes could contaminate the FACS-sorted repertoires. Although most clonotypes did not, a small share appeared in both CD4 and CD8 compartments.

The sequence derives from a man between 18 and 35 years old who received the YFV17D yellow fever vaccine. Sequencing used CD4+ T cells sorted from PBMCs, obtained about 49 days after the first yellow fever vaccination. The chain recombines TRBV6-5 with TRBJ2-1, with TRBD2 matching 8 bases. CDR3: CASSYYSGENNEQFF. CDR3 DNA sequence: TGTGCCAGCAGTTACTATAGCGGGGAGAACAATGAGCAGTTCTTC.